This T cell receptor (beta chain) was sequenced during a study of blood T cell repertoires in COVID-19. In the source study's methods: Amplification from reference gene primers served as the basis for estimated nucleated cell counts. Sequenced by immunoSEQ multiplex PCR; TCRdb stores in-frame clones only, minus some. The D gene and trimming were derived from the DNA, and the V and J assignments and clone size from that table. The sample consists of 210,000 or so clones, 83% of them appearing once. Trimming took 4 bases from V and 7 from J, leaving 14 bases between them. Germline-derived CDR1 and CDR2 are LGHDT and YNNKEL (reference sequence). The CDR3 loop spans 14 amino acids.

The source material was peripheral blood. The receptor was isolated from a man in his fifties with active or convalescent COVID-19. The gene calls are TRBV3-1 (or the pseudogene TRBV3-2) and TRBJ2-1; D is undetermined. The CDR3 nucleotides read TGTGCCAGCAGCCCCTGGAGTAGTCCTAATGAGCAGTTCTTC. As protein: CASSPWSSPNEQFF.